This TCR beta chain was found in a study of CD8+ T cells in alopecia areata. RNA extraction was followed by reverse transcription into cDNA, which acted as the sequencing template. TCRdb's copy holds only in-frame clones and misses some; the assay was immunoSEQ multiplex PCR. The sample lists about 220,000 clones, more than 45% occurring once. Treatment denoted: oral pan-JAK inhibitor, 5-10 mg twice daily. On this clone itself: Its antigen is unknown.

Study results and caveats: Among the top 100, expanded CD8+ clones, as well as scalp clonality, were significantly decreased by tofacitinib. Clarity of TCR sharing across patients fell short of that in mice, possibly HLA-related.

This TCR was recovered from a human donor with alopecia areata. The input for sequencing was CD4+ T cells sorted from blood, taken at week 4, from a patient treated with tofacitinib.

The CDR3 region is CASSLARGNEQFF. CDR3 in DNA: TGCGCCAGCAGCTTGGCCCGAGGTAATGAGCAGTTCTTC. The V and J genes are TRBV5-1 and TRBJ2-1; no clear D. The CDR3 has 13 residues. V was shortened by 0 bases and J by 7 bases, with 8 bases between the two germline ends. Germline V gene data show CDR1 as SGHRS and CDR2 as YFSETQ. Filled out from reference TRBV5-1 and TRBJ2-1, the complete variable domain reads KAGVTQTPRYLIKTRGQQVTLSCSPISGHRSVSWYQQTPGQGLQFLFEYFSETQRNKGNFPGRFSGRQFSNSRSEMNVSTLELGDSALYLCASSLARGNEQFFGPGTRLTVL.